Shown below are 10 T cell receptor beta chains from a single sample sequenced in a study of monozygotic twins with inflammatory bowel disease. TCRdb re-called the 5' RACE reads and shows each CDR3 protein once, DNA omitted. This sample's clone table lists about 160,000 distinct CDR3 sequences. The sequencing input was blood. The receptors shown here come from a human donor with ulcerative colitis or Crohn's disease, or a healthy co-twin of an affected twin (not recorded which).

The CDR3 sequence: CASSKGQNHNEQFF. V gene TRBV19 combines with J gene TRBJ2-1; absent DNA, TCRdb's TRBD1 call cannot be checked. CDR1 is LNHDA and CDR2 is SQIVND in the germline V gene (reference sequence). CDR3 length equals 14 residues.

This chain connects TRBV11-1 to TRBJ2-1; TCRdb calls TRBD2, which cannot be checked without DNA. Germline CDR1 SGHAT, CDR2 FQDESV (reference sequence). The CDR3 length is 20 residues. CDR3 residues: CASSLVLGSGRKLWDNEQFF. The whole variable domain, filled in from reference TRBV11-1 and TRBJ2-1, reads EAEVAQSPRYKITEKSQAVAFWCDPISGHATLYWYRQILGQGPELLVQFQDESVVDDSQLPKDRFSAERLKGVDSTLKIQPAELGDSAMYLCASSLVLGSGRKLWDNEQFFGPGTRLTVL.

The CDR3 here is CASRSARTDTQYF. This chain joins TRBV7-9 and TRBJ2-3. There are 13 residues in the CDR3. CDR1 and CDR2 (germline): SEHNR, FQNEAQ (reference sequence).

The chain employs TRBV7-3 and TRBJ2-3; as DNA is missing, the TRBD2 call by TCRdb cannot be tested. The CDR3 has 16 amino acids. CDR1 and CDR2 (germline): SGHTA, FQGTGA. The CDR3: CASSLRSGTNTDTQYF.

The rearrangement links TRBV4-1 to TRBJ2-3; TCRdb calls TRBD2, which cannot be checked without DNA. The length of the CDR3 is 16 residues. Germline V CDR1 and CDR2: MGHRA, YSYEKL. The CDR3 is CASSQDTGGSTDTQYF.

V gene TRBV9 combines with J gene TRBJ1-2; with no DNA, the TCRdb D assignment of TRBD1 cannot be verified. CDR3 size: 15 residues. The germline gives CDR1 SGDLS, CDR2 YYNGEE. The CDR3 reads CASSPCPRKSYGYTF.

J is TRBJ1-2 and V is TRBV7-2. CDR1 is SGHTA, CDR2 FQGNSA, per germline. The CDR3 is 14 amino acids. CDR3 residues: CASSLRGLNYGYTF. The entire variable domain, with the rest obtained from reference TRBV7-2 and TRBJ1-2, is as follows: GAGVSQSPSNKVTEKGKDVELRCDPISGHTALYWYRQSLGQGLEFLIYFQGNSAPDKSGLPSDRFSAERTGGSVSTLTIQRTQQEDSAVYLCASSLRGLNYGYTFGSGTRLTVV.

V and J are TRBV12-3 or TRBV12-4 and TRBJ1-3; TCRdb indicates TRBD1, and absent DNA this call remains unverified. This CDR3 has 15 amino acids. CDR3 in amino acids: CASSLTGVGGNTIYF.

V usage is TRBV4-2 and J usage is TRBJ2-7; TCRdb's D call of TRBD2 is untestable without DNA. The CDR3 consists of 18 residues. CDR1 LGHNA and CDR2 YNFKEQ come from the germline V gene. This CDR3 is CASSQDGLAGLTPYEQYF.

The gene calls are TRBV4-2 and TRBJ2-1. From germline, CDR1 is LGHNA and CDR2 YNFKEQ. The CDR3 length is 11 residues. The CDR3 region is CASSHLNEQFF.